What follows is one T cell receptor (beta chain) and its context. Germline DNA was extracted too, while blood RNA derived from unsorted whole blood. Roughly 3.7 milliliters of peripheral blood were gathered ahead of the operation. This sample is drawn from a study of tumor-infiltrating lymphocytes in primary liver carcinoma. Synthesis of TCR beta cDNA was carried out from 450 to 650 ng total RNA with a constant-region primer. Slightly modified ARM-PCR, run as three nested multiplex PCR rounds, produced the TCR beta libraries. The first two PCR rounds used TRBV1-TRBV30 forward primers with a C-beta reverse primer, around 10 cycles each. TCRdb processed the multiplex PCR reads anew with MiXCR; each CDR3 protein has one entry. The data show 330,000 or so distinct CDR3 sequences, about 65% seen once. The V end was cut by 0 bases, the J end by 5 bases, with 10 bases between. Germline CDR1 and CDR2: LGHNA and YSLEER. The CDR3 totals 14 residues.

This sequence joins TRBV4-3 and TRBJ2-5, with D possibly TRBD1 on 6 matching bases. This receptor was identified in a man aged 35 to 55 with primary liver carcinoma and hepatitis B virus infection. Sequencing was done on a sample of peripheral blood. CDR3 bases: TGCGCCAGCAGCCAAGACCAGGGGTGGGAGACCCAGTACTTC. It translates to CASSQDQGWETQYF.